This T cell receptor (beta chain) was recorded in a study of blood T cells in healthy people across ages (dated by TCRdb to the mid-2010s). As for the study more broadly: Template switching captured roughly one uniquely barcoded TCR beta cDNA molecule per two T cells in model experiments. Using deep sequencing normalized with unique cDNA molecular identifiers, the study measured how TCR beta repertoire diversity changes with age. Four age groups were formed from the donors: young (average about 16 years), middle-aged (approximately 42), aged (approximately 60) and long-lived (roughly 88). Using the same blood draw, the study looked at two additional independent replicas of 1 million unique cDNA reads for two donors, one aged 18 to 29 and the other aged 80 or older. To avoid experimental bias, donors of different ages were spread randomly across the sequencing lanes. Overall results and qualifications from the work: Compared with the aged group, the long-lived group had more naive CD4+ T cells, fewer expanded clones and increased TCR diversity, suggesting age selection. As age increased, observed TCR beta diversity per million T cells dropped in a roughly linear way, and a significant reduction was already evident by age about 40. Estimates of total diversity from one million sequenced T cells were regarded as lower bounds and underestimates. Bulk unsorted PBMC profiling prevented conclusive comparison of naive and antigen-experienced compartments. There was a strong correlation between observed TCR beta diversity and the percentage of naive T cells measured by flow cytometry. Because donor CMV infection status was unknown, age-related changes in expanded clonotypes were potentially confounded.

The library was prepared using 5' RACE. TCRdb names Illumina HiSeq 2500 as the instrument used. A second PCR of roughly 7 to 11 cycles was performed with a sample-barcoded 5' primer and a J-beta primer mix. Each TCR beta cDNA molecule received a unique molecular identifier from a template-switch 5' adaptor carrying 12 random nucleotides. Each sample yielded at least 2.5 million CDR3-containing paired-end reads. All of the RNA was converted into first-strand cDNA using the Mint cDNA synthesis kit, with a TRBC-specific oligonucleotide serving as the primer. All cDNA was treated with uracil-DNA glycosylase and then went through a first 18-cycle PCR with the universal primers M1SS and BC2_uni_R. The paper's data handling went like this. For normalization, 1 million high-quality reads were randomly selected from each sample, with every read carrying a distinct molecular identifier. Instead of being binned into consensus sequences, reads with shared molecular identifiers were discarded. MiTCR, run with a Q25 quality threshold and the strictest error-elimination algorithm, handled CDR3 identification, clonotype clustering and error correction. A nonparametric unseen species model with Euler transformation was used to estimate lower-bound total TCR beta diversity. TCRdb's own reprocessing of the public reads used fastp at Q25 and MiXCR and kept productive beta chains. Rows with a matching CDR3 protein are joined into one entry that keeps the most common DNA and genes. Here the V and J calls rest on TCRdb's processing, not on the authors' analysis. This sample holds 780,000 or so distinct CDR3 sequences; about 55% were observed only once. 40% to 50% of the sample is held by the ten biggest clonotypes.

This clonotype was counted at least ten times. Its recognized antigen is unknown. There are no base qualities to consult, and no much larger clone falls within one base. The donors were some 39 Caucasian individuals from Russia, aged roughly 6 to 100 years, who were systemically healthy. Each donor gave 8 to 10 milliliters of peripheral blood, collected into EDTA-treated Vacutainer tubes. Ficoll-Paque density-gradient centrifugation was used to isolate PBMCs, with at least 6 million per sample. Total RNA was extracted from PBMCs with Trizol reagent, with at least 6 micrograms obtained per sample. The percentages of naive CD45RAhigh/CD27high T cells were determined by flow cytometry on a PBMC aliquot from every donor. V is pruned by 0 bases and J by 1 base, leaving 2 bases of the junction without a gene match. The CDR3, cysteine through phenylalanine, is 15 amino acids long. Only the CDR3 portion is preserved as DNA: 45 bases, with reading frame beginning at the first base. CDR1 and CDR2, looked up from the germline V gene (reference sequence), are MNHEY and SMNVEV.

Sequenced: blood. This clonotype was obtained from a man older than 75 in good health. This receptor chain uses TRBV27 and TRBJ2-7, and TRBD1 aligns with 8 junction nucleotides. The encoded CDR3 is CASSLSGTGSYEQYF. In nucleotides, the sequence is TGTGCCAGCAGTTTATCGGGGACAGGTTCCTACGAGCAGTACTTC.